This TCR beta chain was observed in a study of CD8+ T cells in alopecia areata. In the study overall: The protocol delivered tofacitinib for 6 to 18 months, then withdrew it for 6 months.

Following extraction, RNA underwent reverse transcription to cDNA, which served as the sequencing template. Repertoires were generated with immunoSEQ multiplex PCR, while TCRdb's copy carries only in-frame clones and drops some. The data hold more than 150,000 clones, with 50% to 70% observed a single time. CDR1 and CDR2 from the germline V gene are MNHEY and SVGAGI. Trimming took 10 bases from V and 1 from J, leaving 7 bases between them. The CDR3 is made up of 11 amino acids. Alopecia areata patients had lesional scalp punch biopsies and peripheral blood taken from them. Sequencing was performed on CD4+ T cells sorted from blood, taken at week 0. The chain employs TRBV6-5 and TRBJ1-2; no firm D call. The sequence was collected from a human donor with alopecia areata. The CDR3 loop reads CATQFNYGYTF. The CDR3 DNA is TGTGCCACCCAGTTTAACTATGGCTACACCTTC.